The 15 T cell receptor beta chains below all came from one sample that was sequenced in a study of blood T cell repertoires in COVID-19 (TCRdb year 2020). Receptor amplification or capture employed the immunoSEQ multiplex PCR assay. The table was pulled from immuneACCESS by TCRdb, which kept in-frame rearrangements only. Such tables lose some clones; where checked, under half of the loss comes from unresolved V genes, and the rest has no known cause. Here the sample has approximately 220,000 clones; 80% to 90% occur a single time. The ten most abundant clones make up roughly 4.5% of the sample. The sequenced material came from PBMCs or T cells enriched from blood (not recorded which). The receptors come from a woman in her 30s who had been exposed to COVID-19.

The genes are TRBV4-2 and TRBJ2-1; tentatively, D is TRBD2 (7 bases). Germline values: CDR1 LGHNA, CDR2 YNFKEQ. This CDR3 has 14 residues. V was pared by 0 bases and J by 12 bases, with 15 bases between. The CDR3 sequence is CASSQDVVRGGQFF. CDR3 in DNA: TGTGCCAGCAGCCAAGACGTCGTGAGGGGGGGGCAGTTCTTC.

V gene TRBV6-1 combines with J gene TRBJ2-7; tentatively, D is TRBD2 (5 bases). Between the trimmed V and J ends, which lost 2 bases and 6 bases, there was a span of 14 bases. The CDR3 is 14 amino acids. The germline gives CDR1 MNHNS, CDR2 SASEGT. This CDR3 is CASSELNPGFEQYF. CDR3 sequence (DNA): TGTGCCAGCAGTGAACTTAACCCGGGATTCGAGCAGTACTTC.

The sample holds one count of this clone. CDR3: CASSLATSGDEQFF. CDR3 sequence (DNA): TGTGCCAGCAGCTTAGCGACTAGCGGGGATGAGCAGTTCTTC. This sequence joins TRBV7-9 and TRBJ2-1; 11 bases fit TRBD2. The CDR3 covers 14 residues. Germline V CDR1 and CDR2: SEHNR, FQNEAQ (reference sequence). Trimming took 0 bases from V and 8 from J; bases not matched to a gene: 0.

The CDR3 nucleotides read TGCGCCAGCAGCCCCCGCGTAGGGAGCTCTGGAAACACCATATATTTT. Protein sequence: CASSPRVGSSGNTIYF. The chain employs TRBV5-1 and TRBJ1-3, with D unclear. Germline V gene lookup returns CDR1 SGHRS and CDR2 YFSETQ. Trimming pared 4 bases from V and 0 bases from J, leaving 14 bases between. The length of the CDR3 is 16 residues.

This clone was seen only a few times. The gene calls are TRBV29-1 and TRBJ1-2; TRBD1 agrees at 7 bases. CDR1 and CDR2 from the germline V gene are SQVTM and ANQGSEA. V lost 5 bases to trimming and J lost 6 bases; unmatched junction nucleotides: 6. The CDR3 is 12 amino acids. CDR3 nucleotide sequence: TGCAGCGTTCCGACAGGGCCGGATGGCTACACCTTC. It is translated as CSVPTGPDGYTF.

The V call is TRBV6-5, the J call TRBJ2-7, with D possibly being TRBD2 (5 bases). This CDR3 spans 14 amino acids. The V and J ends lost 5 bases and 12 bases respectively, with 23 bases between them. Germline V lookup: CDR1 MNHEY, CDR2 SVGAGI. The CDR3 DNA is TGTGCCAGCAGTAGGGCTTCCCCCCGGACTTCGGTGTACTTC. It encodes CASSRASPRTSVYF.

This rearrangement joins TRBV5-1 to TRBJ1-5; D is perhaps TRBD1 (5 bases). Trimming stripped 2 bases from V and 1 base from J, with 7 bases between. The CDR3 runs to 14 residues. Per germline, CDR1 SGHRS and CDR2 YFSETQ. CDR3 protein: CASSLDSSNQPQHF. The CDR3 coding sequence is TGCGCCAGCAGCTTAGACAGCAGCAATCAGCCCCAGCATTTT. Together with reference TRBV5-1 and TRBJ1-5, the CDR3 gives the full variable domain: KAGVTQTPRYLIKTRGQQVTLSCSPISGHRSVSWYQQTPGQGLQFLFEYFSETQRNKGNFPGRFSGRQFSNSRSEMNVSTLELGDSALYLCASSLDSSNQPQHFGDGTRLSIL.

V usage is TRBV13 and J usage is TRBJ2-7; tentatively, D is TRBD1 (6 bases). Germline V gene lookup returns CDR1 PRHDT and CDR2 FYEKMQ (reference sequence). V lost 7 bases to trimming and J lost 2 bases, with 15 bases between them. The CDR3 is 14 residues long. In nucleotides, the CDR3 is TGTGCCAGCATCTCCCGACAGGAACCCTACGAGCAGTACTTC. This gives the protein CASISRQEPYEQYF.

This clone has only one observation. The chain is built from TRBV2 and TRBJ2-7; 8 bases match TRBD1. V dropped 7 bases and J dropped 4; count of bases not matched to a gene: 9. CDR3 size: 14 residues. Germline V gene lookup returns CDR1 SNHLY and CDR2 FYNNEI. Here the CDR3 DNA reads TGTGCCAGCATCCGGACAGGGTTCACGTACGAGCAGTACTTC. The encoded protein is CASIRTGFTYEQYF.

This sequence joins TRBV5-4 and TRBJ1-2; maybe TRBD1 (5 bases). The CDR3 extends over 16 amino acids. V dropped 4 bases and J dropped 2 bases, with 18 bases sitting between them. Germline values: CDR1 SGHNT, CDR2 YYREEE (reference sequence). The CDR3 DNA follows: TGTGCCAGCAGCGCGGGGGGGAGGGGCAAAAACTATGGCTACACCTTC. Translating it yields CASSAGGRGKNYGYTF.

The chain employs TRBV7-8 and TRBJ2-7, with D maybe TRBD1 (5 bases). V shed 2 bases and J shed 0 bases, with 8 bases lying between them. Per the germline V gene, CDR1 is SGHVS and CDR2 is FQNEAQ. The length of the CDR3 is 14 residues. In DNA, the CDR3 is TGTGCCAGCAGCTTACAGGGCGGCTCCTACGAGCAGTACTTC. Translation: CASSLQGGSYEQYF.

The chain combines TRBV5-1 with TRBJ1-2, with 7 bases lining up with TRBD1. J lost 0 bases, V lost 6 bases, and 2 bases had no gene match. The germline V gene encodes CDR1 SGHRS and CDR2 YFSETQ. This CDR3 has 13 amino acids. The CDR3 DNA reads as TGCGCCAGCAAACAGGGGACTAACTATGGCTACACCTTC. Translated: CASKQGTNYGYTF.

The V gene is TRBV23-1, the J gene TRBJ2-7; 7 nucleotides agree with TRBD2. TRBV23-1 is an ORF, with its function uncertain. This CDR3 has 16 amino acids. V shed 7 bases, J shed 2 bases, and the junction held 14 bases outside the gene matches. CDR3 region: CASIPRGRAKPYEQYF. CDR3 in DNA: TGCGCCAGCATTCCACGGGGGAGGGCAAAACCCTACGAGCAGTACTTC.

This rearrangement joins TRBV5-1 to TRBJ1-4; 9 bases are a match to TRBD1. The V segment lost 2 bases and the J segment 4 bases; nucleotides outside the gene matches: 9. Germline CDR1 and CDR2: SGHRS and YFSETQ. This CDR3 contains 17 residues. The DNA of the CDR3 is TGCGCCAGCAGCTTTACAGGGGGCCCTCTAAGTAATGAAAAACTGTTTTTT. Translating it yields CASSFTGGPLSNEKLFF.

The chain combines TRBV19 with TRBJ1-2; the match to TRBD1 covers 8 bases. CDR3 size: 14 residues. V lost 9 bases to trimming and J lost 2 bases; unmatched junction nucleotides: 8. CDR1 is LNHDA, CDR2 SQIVND, per germline (reference sequence). CDR3 residues: CASGVQGANYGYTF. The CDR3 coding sequence is TGTGCCAGCGGGGTCCAGGGGGCCAACTATGGCTACACCTTC.